One and the same sample provided the 15 T cell receptor beta chains below, sequenced in a study of cytomegalovirus exposure and HLA in healthy donors. Data came from immunoSEQ multiplex PCR; TCRdb stores just in-frame clones and leaves some out. The sample has 76,000 or so clones; roughly 94% are singletons. The sequencing input was PBMCs. The source of these receptors is a young woman in good health and CMV-seropositive.

V usage is TRBV4-1 and J usage is TRBJ2-7, with 10 bases identical to TRBD1. This CDR3 has 14 amino acids. In germline, CDR1 is MGHRA, CDR2 YSYEKL. Germline trimming cut 4 bases from V and 3 bases from J; bases unmatched to any gene: 3. CDR3 DNA: TGCGCCAGCAGCCCGGGACAGGGGAACTACGAGCAGTACTTC. This encodes CASSPGQGNYEQYF.

This chain uses TRBV19 with TRBJ2-5; D perhaps matches TRBD2 (7 bases). The V end lost 8 bases, the J end lost 2 bases, and 21 bases lay between the germline ends. The CDR3 length is 16 residues. Looked up from germline, CDR1 is LNHDA and CDR2 is SQIVND (reference sequence). CDR3 region: CASSPRLRGPQETQYF. The CDR3 nucleotides are TGTGCCAGTTCCCCCAGGTTGCGGGGGCCTCAAGAGACCCAGTACTTC.

The rearrangement uses TRBV7-3 and TRBJ2-1, with 8 bases that match TRBD1. The CDR3 length is 16 residues. Germline CDR1 reads SGHTA; CDR2 reads FQGTGA. Trimming took 4 bases from V and 2 from J; bases not matched to a gene: 7. CDR3 in amino acids: CASSSVSDRAYNEQFF. CDR3 in DNA: TGTGCCAGCAGCTCAGTCTCGGACAGGGCCTACAATGAGCAGTTCTTC.

The J gene is TRBJ2-4, the V gene TRBV5-4; 8 nucleotides line up with TRBD1. CDR3 length: 16 amino acids. CDR1 SGHNT and CDR2 YYREEE come from the germline V gene (reference sequence). Unmatched junction bases numbered 14, after V lost 4 bases and J lost 8 bases. CDR3 DNA sequence: TGTGCCAGCAGCCGAGCAGGACAGGGTATGGCGGACATTCAGTACTTC. Its translation: CASSRAGQGMADIQYF. Together with reference TRBV5-4 and TRBJ2-4, the CDR3 gives the full variable domain: ETGVTQSPTHLIKTRGQQVTLRCSSQSGHNTVSWYQQALGQGPQFIFQYYREEENGRGNFPPRFSGLQFPNYSSELNVNALELDDSALYLCASSRAGQGMADIQYFGAGTRLSVL.

The chain couples TRBV6-5 to TRBJ2-5, with 7 bases identical to TRBD1. Losses at the gene ends were 2 bases for V and 4 bases for J; bases not matched to a gene: 4. Germline values: CDR1 MNHEY, CDR2 SVGAGI. The CDR3 extends over 14 amino acids. CDR3 loop: CASSYRGPVETQYF. The CDR3 DNA is TGTGCCAGCAGTTACAGGGGGCCGGTAGAGACCCAGTACTTC.

The chain combines TRBV28 with TRBJ2-7; TRBD1 is a possible D gene (5 bases). Trimming took 6 bases from V and 9 from J, leaving 9 bases between them. The CDR3 length is 10 residues. The germline CDR1 and CDR2 sequences are MDHEN and SYDVKM. In DNA form, the CDR3 reads TGTGCCAGCAGCAAAGGGGTGCAGTACTTC. This codes for CASSKGVQYF.

The V and J genes are TRBV28 and TRBJ1-3; 12 nucleotides match TRBD1. V lost 5 bases to trimming and J lost 5 bases; unmatched junction nucleotides: 19. There are 20 residues in the CDR3. In germline, CDR1 is MDHEN, CDR2 SYDVKM. Written as DNA, the CDR3 is TGTGCCAGCAGTCCGACCGCTCTATATTTTGGGGACAGGGGGCGAAACACCATATATTTT. This codes for CASSPTALYFGDRGRNTIYF.

V is TRBV5-1 and J is TRBJ2-1; 9 positions match TRBD1. The germline gives CDR1 SGHRS, CDR2 YFSETQ. The V and J ends lost 4 bases and 4 bases, in that order; junction bases with no gene match: 6. This CDR3 has 15 residues. CDR3 residues: CASSLTGGAYNEQFF. DNA of the CDR3: TGCGCCAGCAGCCTTACAGGGGGCGCTTACAATGAGCAGTTCTTC.

The chain combines TRBV5-1 with TRBJ2-7; TRBD1 agrees at 9 bases. The CDR3 is 13 amino acids. V lost 5 bases to trimming and J lost 5 bases; unmatched junction nucleotides: 5. Germline V gene sequence: CDR1 SGHRS, CDR2 YFSETQ. In DNA form, the CDR3 reads TGCGCCAGCAGGGTCGGGACAGGGAACGAGCAGTACTTC. Translation: CASRVGTGNEQYF. The whole variable domain, filled in from reference TRBV5-1 and TRBJ2-7, reads KAGVTQTPRYLIKTRGQQVTLSCSPISGHRSVSWYQQTPGQGLQFLFEYFSETQRNKGNFPGRFSGRQFSNSRSEMNVSTLELGDSALYLCASRVGTGNEQYFGPGTRLTVT.

This chain links TRBV5-1 with TRBJ2-3, with D possibly matching TRBD1 (5 bases). Germline loops: CDR1 SGHRS, CDR2 YFSETQ. V gave up 0 bases and J gave up 3 bases, with 8 bases separating them. This CDR3 is built from 14 residues. The CDR3 loop is CASSLGGATDTQYF. In nucleotides, the CDR3 is TGCGCCAGCAGCTTGGGTGGGGCAACAGATACGCAGTATTTT.

The chain employs TRBV5-1 and TRBJ1-1; TRBD1 is a possible D gene (5 bases). From germline, CDR1 is SGHRS and CDR2 YFSETQ. The CDR3 covers 14 residues. Between the trimmed V and J ends, which lost 1 base and 4 bases, there was a span of 11 bases. CDR3 DNA: TGCGCCAGCAGCTTGAGGGGAGGTCCCACTGAAGCTTTCTTT. Encoded protein: CASSLRGGPTEAFF.

The chain is built from TRBV7-9 and TRBJ2-3, with TRBD2 as a possible D gene (6 bases). This CDR3 region has 15 residues. Germline V gene data show CDR1 as SEHNR and CDR2 as FQNEAQ (reference sequence). Trimming removed 4 bases from V and 2 bases from J, with 13 bases in between. CDR3 residues: CASSWDGGYTDTQYF. The CDR3 DNA sequence: TGTGCCAGCAGCTGGGACGGGGGATACACAGATACGCAGTATTTT.

The CDR3 bases are TGTGCCAGCAGCCGCGGGCCCGTTGGGGAGCTGTTTTTT. This translates into CASSRGPVGELFF. The chain is built from TRBV7-8 and TRBJ2-2; possible D gene TRBD2, 5 bases. The CDR3 contains 13 residues. The V end was cut by 5 bases, the J end by 8 bases, with 12 bases between. The germline gives CDR1 SGHVS, CDR2 FQNEAQ.

The rearrangement links TRBV29-1 to TRBJ1-2; no clear D gene. V lost 2 bases, J lost 2 bases, and 9 bases lay in between. The CDR3 has 13 amino acids. The germline V gene encodes CDR1 SQVTM and CDR2 ANQGSEA. This CDR3 is CSVEKHPNYGYTF. Written as DNA, the CDR3 is TGCAGCGTTGAAAAGCATCCGAACTATGGCTACACCTTC.

This clone has only one observation. The chain combines TRBV19 with TRBJ1-6, with a weak D call TRBD1 (5 bases). CDR1 is LNHDA and CDR2 is SQIVND in the germline V gene (reference sequence). V shed 7 bases and J shed 7 bases, with 11 bases lying between them. The CDR3 has 13 amino acids. The CDR3 loop reads CASNPGGNSPLHF. The CDR3 DNA reads TGTGCCAGTAATCCCGGGGGAAATTCACCCCTCCACTTT.